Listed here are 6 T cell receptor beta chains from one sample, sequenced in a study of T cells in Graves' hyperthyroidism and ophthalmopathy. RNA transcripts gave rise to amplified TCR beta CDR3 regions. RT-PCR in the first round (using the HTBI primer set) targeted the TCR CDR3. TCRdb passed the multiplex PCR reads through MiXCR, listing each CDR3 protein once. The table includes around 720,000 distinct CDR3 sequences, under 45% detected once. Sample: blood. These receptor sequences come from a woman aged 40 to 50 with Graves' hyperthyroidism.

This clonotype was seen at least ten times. The DNA for the CDR3 is TGTGCCAGCAGCGGAACCAGGGAGACCCAGTACTTC. Its protein product is CASSGTRETQYF. The chain carries TRBV5-8 and TRBJ2-5; D call uncertain. The CDR3 runs to 12 residues. Germline values: CDR1 SGHTS, CDR2 YDEGEE. Trimming stripped 4 bases from V and 5 bases from J, with 9 bases between.

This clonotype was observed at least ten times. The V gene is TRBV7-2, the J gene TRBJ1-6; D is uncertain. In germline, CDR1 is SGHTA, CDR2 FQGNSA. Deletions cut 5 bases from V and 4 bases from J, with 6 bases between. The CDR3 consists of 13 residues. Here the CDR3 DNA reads TGTGCCAGCAGCCAGTTTTATAATTCACCCCTCCACTTT. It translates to CASSQFYNSPLHF.

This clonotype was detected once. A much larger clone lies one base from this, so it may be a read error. The CDR3 region has the DNA TGTGCCAGCAGTTTTTCGTCCTCCTATGACTACACCTTC. Translated, it gives CASSFSSSYDYTF. The genes are TRBV12-3 or TRBV12-4 and TRBJ1-2; D uncertain. This CDR3 contains 13 residues.

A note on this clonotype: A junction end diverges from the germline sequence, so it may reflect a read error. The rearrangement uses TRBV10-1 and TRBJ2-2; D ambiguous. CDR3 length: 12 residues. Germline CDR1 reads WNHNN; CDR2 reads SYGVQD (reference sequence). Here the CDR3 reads CASSGNTRELFF. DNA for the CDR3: TGCGCCAGCAGTGGAAACACCAGGGAGCTGTTTTTT.

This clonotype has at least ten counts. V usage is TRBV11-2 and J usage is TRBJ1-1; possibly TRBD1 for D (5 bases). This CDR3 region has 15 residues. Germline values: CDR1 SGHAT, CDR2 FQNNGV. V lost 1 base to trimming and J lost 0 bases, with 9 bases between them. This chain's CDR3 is CASSLGSRVNTEAFF. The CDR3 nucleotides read TGTGCCAGCAGCTTAGGGTCCAGGGTGAACACTGAAGCTTTCTTT.

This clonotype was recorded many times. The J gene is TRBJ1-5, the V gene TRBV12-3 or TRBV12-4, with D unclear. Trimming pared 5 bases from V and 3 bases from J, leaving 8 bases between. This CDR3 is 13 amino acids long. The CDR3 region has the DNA TGTGCCAGCAGTGGACGGATCAATCAGCCCCAGCATTTT. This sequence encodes CASSGRINQPQHF.